Listed below are T cell receptor beta chains from one sample, sequenced in a study of T cell clones after liver transplantation. Clones were read by immunoSEQ multiplex PCR, and TCRdb kept only the in-frame ones, dropping some. The profile shows tens of thousands of clones, 90% to 95% of them singletons. The sequences come from CD4+ T cells from blood, collected approximately 27 months after liver transplant. These receptors all stem from a human patient who received a liver transplant. Some T cells may possibly be graft donor cells. CDR3s include the opening cysteine and the closing phenylalanine or tryptophan. D genes are given only for firm matches. Size tells how often a clone was seen (once, few, many) or the class of an expanded clone, and some rows leave it out.

TRBV7-2	-	TRBJ1-3	TRBD1	CAIDRGRLSGNTIYF	TGTGCCATCGACAGGGGTCGTTTATCTGGAAACACCATATATTTT
TRBV9	-	TRBJ2-7	-	CASSVAQGAYEQYF	TGTGCCAGCAGCGTAGCACAGGGTGCCTACGAGCAGTACTTC
TRBV2	-	TRBJ2-3	-	CASSLTDTQYF	TGTGCCAGCAGTCTCACAGATACGCAGTATTTT
TRBV11-3	-	TRBJ1-1	-	CASSINDGGAEAFF	TGTGCCAGCAGCATTAACGACGGGGGCGCTGAAGCTTTCTTT
TRBV19	-	TRBJ2-7	-	CASSLAGSPPEQYF	TGTGCCAGTAGTCTGGCGGGTTCCCCTCCCGAGCAGTACTTC
TRBV7-2	-	TRBJ2-1	TRBD2	CASSRTSGRFYNEQFF	TGTGCCAGCAGCAGGACTAGCGGGAGGTTTTACAATGAGCAGTTCTTC
TRBV4-2	-	TRBJ2-1	-	CASSQDWGGGSYNEQFF	TGTGCCAGCAGCCAAGATTGGGGAGGTGGATCCTACAATGAGCAGTTCTTC
TRBV19	-	TRBJ1-1	-	CASKGNTEAFF	TGTGCCAGTAAGGGGAACACTGAAGCTTTCTTT
TRBV19	-	TRBJ1-4	-	CASRQGGWANEKLFF	TGTGCCAGTAGACAGGGAGGTTGGGCTAATGAAAAACTGTTTTTT
TRBV5-1	-	TRBJ2-2	TRBD1	CASRDPGGTGELFF	TGCGCCAGCAGAGATCCAGGGGGAACCGGGGAGCTGTTTTTT
TRBV27	-	TRBJ1-1	TRBD1	CASSLGTANTEAFF	TGTGCCAGCAGTTTGGGGACAGCGAACACTGAAGCTTTCTTT
TRBV2	-	TRBJ2-5	-	CASSLLVTGETQYF	TGTGCCAGCAGTTTACTAGTTACTGGAGAGACCCAGTACTTC
TRBV11-2	-	TRBJ2-3	-	CASSLDPYTDTQYF	TGTGCCAGCAGCTTAGATCCCTACACAGATACGCAGTATTTT
TRBV7-2	-	TRBJ2-5	-	CASSSEWTQYF	TGTGCCAGCAGCTCCGAGTGGACCCAGTACTTC
TRBV27	once	TRBJ2-5	TRBD1	CASSPDRGMYF	TGTGCCAGCAGCCCTGACAGGGGGATGTACTTC
TRBV28	-	TRBJ2-7	-	CASSFQPSTYEQYF	TGTGCCAGCAGTTTTCAGCCAAGCACCTACGAGCAGTACTTC
TRBV9	once	TRBJ2-2	-	CASSVGFGELFF	TGTGCCAGCAGCGTAGGCTTCGGGGAGCTGTTTTTT
TRBV9	-	TRBJ2-7	TRBD2	CASSLGGPGGVEQYF	TGTGCCAGCAGCCTAGGCGGGCCTGGGGGGGTTGAGCAGTACTTC
TRBV19	-	TRBJ1-2	-	CASSRQSTNYGYTF	TGTGCCAGTAGTCGCCAGAGCACTAACTATGGCTACACCTTC
TRBV13	-	TRBJ2-2	-	CASSFWRGNTGELFF	TGTGCCAGCAGCTTTTGGAGGGGGAACACCGGGGAGCTGTTTTTT
TRBV11-2	once	TRBJ2-1	TRBD2	CASSLVLTSDYNEQFF	TGTGCCAGCAGCTTAGTCCTCACTAGCGACTACAATGAGCAGTTCTTC
TRBV6-5	-	TRBJ2-3	-	CASSSGSTDTQYF	TGTGCCAGCAGCTCCGGGTCCACAGATACGCAGTATTTT
TRBV7-8	-	TRBJ2-7	-	CASSLGAENYEQYF	TGTGCCAGCAGCTTAGGGGCTGAAAATTACGAGCAGTACTTC
TRBV30	-	TRBJ2-5	TRBD1	CAWRGGGTGQETQYF	TGTGCCTGGAGGGGTGGTGGGACAGGCCAAGAGACCCAGTACTTC
TRBV9	-	TRBJ2-2	-	CASSVGQTGTGELFF	TGTGCCAGCAGCGTAGGACAGACGGGCACCGGGGAGCTGTTTTTT
TRBV21-1	-	TRBJ2-1	-	CASSKIGDPDSYNEQFF	TGTGCCAGCAGCAAAATCGGGGACCCAGACTCCTACAATGAGCAGTTCTTC
TRBV21-1	-	TRBJ2-7	-	CASHLYGPEGTYEQYF	TGTGCCAGCCACCTCTACGGGCCGGAGGGAACCTACGAGCAGTACTTC
TRBV9	-	TRBJ2-2	-	CARALVGVGELFF	TGTGCCAGGGCTTTAGTAGGCGTAGGGGAGCTGTTTTTT
TRBV28	-	TRBJ2-4	TRBD1	CASNAAGQGNNIQYF	TGTGCCAGCAACGCCGCGGGACAGGGTAACAACATTCAGTACTTC
TRBV7-9	-	TRBJ2-3	TRBD2	CASSSRELASNTDTQYF	TGTGCCAGCAGCTCTAGAGAACTAGCGTCGAACACAGATACGCAGTATTTT
TRBV5-1	-	TRBJ2-3	TRBD2	CASGGLAGEDTQYF	TGCGCCAGCGGTGGACTAGCGGGAGAAGATACGCAGTATTTT
TRBV19	-	TRBJ2-7	-	CASSMNRGYEQYF	TGTGCCAGTAGTATGAACAGAGGCTACGAGCAGTACTTC
TRBV15	-	TRBJ2-6	-	CAIIERRRSGANVLTF	TGTGCCATAATAGAGAGAAGAAGGTCTGGGGCCAACGTCCTGACTTTC
TRBV11-2	-	TRBJ2-7	TRBD2	CASTPGLSGSSYEQYF	TGTGCCAGCACCCCGGGACTATCCGGCTCGTCCTACGAGCAGTACTTC
TRBV6-1	-	TRBJ2-5	-	CASSEGQPYQETQYF	TGTGCCAGCAGTGAAGGACAACCTTACCAAGAGACCCAGTACTTC
TRBV5-1	-	TRBJ2-5	TRBD2	CASSPGTSGRGETQYF	TGCGCCAGCAGCCCCGGGACTAGCGGGAGGGGAGAGACCCAGTACTTC
TRBV19	-	TRBJ2-2	TRBD2	CASSIVWTSGRKAGELFF	TGTGCCAGTAGTATAGTCTGGACTAGCGGGAGAAAAGCCGGGGAGCTGTTTTTT
TRBV27	-	TRBJ2-5	TRBD1	CASSLTGQGAETQYF	TGTGCCAGCAGTTTGACGGGACAGGGGGCGGAGACCCAGTACTTC
TRBV9	once	TRBJ2-1	-	CASSVGYNEQFF	TGTGCCAGCAGCGTGGGGTACAATGAGCAGTTCTTC
TRBV7-9	-	TRBJ2-7	TRBD2	CASSPPSGSYEQYF	TGTGCCAGCAGCCCTCCTAGCGGCTCCTACGAGCAGTACTTC
TRBV28	-	TRBJ2-4	TRBD1	CASSFTGGRNIQYF	TGTGCCAGCAGTTTTACAGGGGGTAGAAACATTCAGTACTTC
TRBV19	-	TRBJ2-3	TRBD2	CASSIASGRADTQYF	TGTGCCAGTAGTATTGCTAGCGGGAGGGCAGATACGCAGTATTTT
TRBV7-3	-	TRBJ1-1	-	CASSLDRNTEAFF	TGTGCCAGCAGCTTAGACAGGAACACTGAAGCTTTCTTT
TRBV28	-	TRBJ1-5	-	CASRYRGNQPQHF	TGTGCCAGCAGATACAGGGGCAATCAGCCCCAGCATTTT
TRBV7-2	-	TRBJ2-1	-	CASSTQGVNEQFF	TGTGCCAGCAGCACACAGGGAGTCAATGAGCAGTTCTTC
TRBV5-1	-	TRBJ2-3	TRBD1	CASSVQQGNTDTQYF	TGCGCCAGCAGCGTACAACAGGGGAACACAGATACGCAGTATTTT
TRBV30	-	TRBJ1-2	-	CAWSVLRRTSLNYGYTF	TGTGCCTGGAGTGTACTACGTCGGACATCACTAAACTATGGCTACACCTTC
TRBV5-1	-	TRBJ2-1	-	CASSFDSYEQFF	TGCGCCAGCAGCTTTGATTCGTATGAGCAGTTCTTC
TRBV14	-	TRBJ2-2	-	CASSLRVDTGELFF	TGTGCCAGCAGCTTGCGGGTGGACACCGGGGAGCTGTTTTTT
TRBV7-2	-	TRBJ2-3	TRBD2	CASSSGGSLDTQYF	TGTGCCAGCAGCTCTGGCGGGAGTCTCGATACGCAGTATTTT
TRBV5-1	-	TRBJ2-7	TRBD1	CASRWTGSHEQYF	TGCGCCAGCCGCTGGACAGGGAGCCACGAGCAGTACTTC
TRBV12-5	-	TRBJ2-1	-	CASGLVTPEQFF	TGTGCTAGTGGTTTGGTAACTCCTGAGCAGTTCTTC
TRBV13	-	TRBJ2-1	TRBD1	CASSPRDRGLGDEQFF	TGTGCCAGCAGCCCACGGGACAGGGGCCTCGGGGATGAGCAGTTCTTC
TRBV7-2	-	TRBJ1-4	TRBD1	CASSLVGGGEKLFF	TGTGCCAGCAGCTTAGTAGGGGGCGGCGAAAAACTGTTTTTT
TRBV7-9	-	TRBJ2-1	-	CASSRIAEGYNEQFF	TGTGCCAGCAGCCGGATAGCGGAGGGGTACAATGAGCAGTTCTTC
TRBV2	-	TRBJ2-2	-	CASSYSGELFF	TGTGCCAGCAGCTATTCCGGGGAGCTGTTTTTT